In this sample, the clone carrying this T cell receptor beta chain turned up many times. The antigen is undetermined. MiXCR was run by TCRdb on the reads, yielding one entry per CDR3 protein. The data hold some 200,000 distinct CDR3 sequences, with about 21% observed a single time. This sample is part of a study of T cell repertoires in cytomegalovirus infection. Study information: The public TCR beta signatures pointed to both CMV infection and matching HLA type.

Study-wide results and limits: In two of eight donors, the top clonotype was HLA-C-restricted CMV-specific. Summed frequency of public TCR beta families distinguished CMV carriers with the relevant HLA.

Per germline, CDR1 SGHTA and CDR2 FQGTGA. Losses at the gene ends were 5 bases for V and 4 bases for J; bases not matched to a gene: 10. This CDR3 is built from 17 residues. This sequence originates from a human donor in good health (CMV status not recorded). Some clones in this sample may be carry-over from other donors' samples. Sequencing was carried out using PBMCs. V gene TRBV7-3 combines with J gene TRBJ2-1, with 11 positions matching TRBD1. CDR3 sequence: CASSTFRDRGGYNEQFF. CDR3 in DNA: TGTGCCAGCAGCACCTTCCGGGACAGGGGGGGGTACAATGAGCAGTTCTTC.